This T cell receptor (beta chain) is from a study of pediatric ulcerative colitis. This clone has only a few counts. The assay was run at survey level. Up to 500,000 reads were sequenced per sample. Clones were sequenced by immunoSEQ multiplex PCR, and TCRdb holds only the in-frame ones, with some missing. The repertoire holds 30,000 to 45,000 clones, with 70% to 90% as singletons. Germline CDR1 reads WNHNN; CDR2 reads SYGVQD (reference sequence). The CDR3 covers 16 residues. The V and J ends lost 3 bases and 3 bases respectively, with 17 bases between them. The rearrangement links TRBV10-1 to TRBJ1-1; perhaps TRBD1 as D (6 bases). This TCR was recovered from a girl aged 10-17 years with moderate ulcerative colitis. Sequencing was done on a sample of blood. The CDR3 sequence is CASSDLQGEGDTEAFF. CDR3 in DNA: TGCGCCAGCAGTGATCTACAGGGCGAGGGGGACACTGAAGCTTTCTTT.